This TCR beta chain derives from a study of T-cell memory formation after mild COVID-19. Across the whole study: Largely, the TCR clusters proved donor specific.

This clonotype was seen a few times. What it recognizes is unknown. The V gene lost 4 bases and the J gene lost 2 bases, with 15 bases spanning the gap. The CDR3 extends over 15 amino acids. Germline V gene lookup returns CDR1 SGHRS and CDR2 YFSETQ. Study-level findings and limits: Cross-reactive memory appears to have joined, as suggested by some responding clones showing up in pre-infection memory. Clones contracting day 15 to 85 were balanced CD4/CD8; later expanders leaned CD4+.

TCRdb passed the 5' RACE reads through MiXCR, listing each CDR3 protein once. The table includes some 450,000 distinct CDR3 sequences, roughly 18% detected once. The rearrangement uses TRBV5-1 and TRBJ2-5; D is unclear. The clonotype originates from a man aged 18 to 35 who had mild COVID-19 (a few samples of this study predate the infection). Cell type and time point are not known. The sequenced material came from PBMCs or a T cell subset sorted from them (not recorded which). CDR3 residues: CASSPWTPGQETQYF. CDR3 DNA sequence: TGCGCCAGCAGCCCCTGGACCCCCGGGCAAGAGACCCAGTACTTC.